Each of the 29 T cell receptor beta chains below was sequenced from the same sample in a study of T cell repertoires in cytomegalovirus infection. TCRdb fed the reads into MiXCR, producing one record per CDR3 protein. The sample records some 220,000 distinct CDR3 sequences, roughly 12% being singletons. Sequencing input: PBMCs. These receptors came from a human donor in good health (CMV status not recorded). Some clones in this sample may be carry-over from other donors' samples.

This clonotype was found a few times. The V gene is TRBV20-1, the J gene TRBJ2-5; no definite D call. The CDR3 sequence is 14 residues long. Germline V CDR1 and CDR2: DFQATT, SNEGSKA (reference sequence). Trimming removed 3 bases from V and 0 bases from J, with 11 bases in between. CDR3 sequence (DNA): TGCAGTGCTAGTCCAGATAATTACCAAGAGACCCAGTACTTC. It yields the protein CSASPDNYQETQYF.

Here the CDR3 reads CSATQVRGTDTQYF. CDR3 nucleotide sequence: TGCAGTGCCACTCAAGTCCGGGGCACAGATACGCAGTATTTT. V usage is TRBV20-1 and J usage is TRBJ2-3; D is ambiguous. Between the trimmed V and J ends, which lost 6 bases and 1 base, there was a span of 14 bases. The germline V gene has CDR1 DFQATT and CDR2 SNEGSKA (reference sequence). The CDR3 is 14 residues long.

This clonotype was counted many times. Written as DNA, the CDR3 is TGTGCCAGCTCACCCCCGGGGGATCAGCCCCAGCATTTT. This encodes CASSPPGDQPQHF. The chain links TRBV18 to TRBJ1-5; D is perhaps TRBD1 (5 bases). V lost 3 bases, J lost 5 bases, and 8 bases lay in between. The CDR3 spans 13 residues. The germline gives CDR1 KGHSH, CDR2 LQKENI.

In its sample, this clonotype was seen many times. CDR3 DNA sequence: TGTGCCAGCAGCTTAGCGGGAAGGGAGCAGTACTTC. It encodes CASSLAGREQYF. The rearrangement uses TRBV7-2 and TRBJ2-7; D is ambiguous. Germline CDR1 SGHTA, CDR2 FQGNSA. V lost 0 bases, J lost 7 bases, and 7 bases lay in between. This CDR3 region has 12 residues.

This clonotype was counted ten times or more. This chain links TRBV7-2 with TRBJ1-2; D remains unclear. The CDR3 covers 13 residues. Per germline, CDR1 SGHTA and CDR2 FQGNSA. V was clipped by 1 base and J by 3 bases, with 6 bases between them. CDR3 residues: CASSLDPDYGYTF. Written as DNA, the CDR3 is TGTGCCAGCAGCTTAGATCCGGACTATGGCTACACCTTC.

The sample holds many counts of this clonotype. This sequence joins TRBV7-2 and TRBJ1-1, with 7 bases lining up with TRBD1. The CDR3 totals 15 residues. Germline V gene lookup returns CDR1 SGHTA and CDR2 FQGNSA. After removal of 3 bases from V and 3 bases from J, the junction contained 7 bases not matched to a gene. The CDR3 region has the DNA TGTGCCAGCAGCTTGGGACAGCCGGAGGACACTGAAGCTTTCTTT. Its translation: CASSLGQPEDTEAFF.

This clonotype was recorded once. The CDR3: CASSHALAGGSYNEQFF. Written as DNA, the CDR3 is TGCGCCAGCAGCCACGCCCTAGCGGGAGGGTCCTACAATGAGCAGTTCTTC. The V and J genes are TRBV4-3 and TRBJ2-1; 12 nucleotides align to TRBD2. Germline CDR1 is LGHNA and CDR2 is YSLEER. The CDR3 extends over 17 amino acids. Trimming took 3 bases from V and 1 from J; bases not matched to a gene: 4.

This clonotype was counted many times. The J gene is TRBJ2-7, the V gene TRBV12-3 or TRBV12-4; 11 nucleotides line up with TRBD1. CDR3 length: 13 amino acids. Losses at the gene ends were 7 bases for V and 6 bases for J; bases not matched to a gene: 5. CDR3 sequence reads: CASTWTGGPEQYF. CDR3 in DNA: TGTGCCAGCACCTGGACAGGGGGCCCCGAGCAGTACTTC.

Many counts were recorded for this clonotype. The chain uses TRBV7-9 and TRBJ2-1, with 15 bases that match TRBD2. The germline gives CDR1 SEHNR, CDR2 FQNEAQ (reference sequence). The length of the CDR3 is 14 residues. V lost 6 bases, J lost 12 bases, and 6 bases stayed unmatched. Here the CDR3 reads CASRPGTSGRWQFF. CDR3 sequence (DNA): TGTGCCAGCAGGCCCGGGACTAGCGGGAGGTGGCAGTTCTTC.

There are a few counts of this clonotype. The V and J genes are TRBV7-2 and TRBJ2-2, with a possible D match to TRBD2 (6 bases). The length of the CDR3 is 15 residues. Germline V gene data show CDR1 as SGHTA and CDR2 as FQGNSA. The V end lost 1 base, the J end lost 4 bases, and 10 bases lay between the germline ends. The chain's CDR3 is CASSLVGSGTGELFF. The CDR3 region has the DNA TGTGCCAGCAGCTTAGTTGGTAGCGGCACCGGGGAGCTGTTTTTT.

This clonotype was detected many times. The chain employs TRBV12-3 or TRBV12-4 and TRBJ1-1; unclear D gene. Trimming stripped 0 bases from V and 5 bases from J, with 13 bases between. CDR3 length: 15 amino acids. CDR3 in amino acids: CASSLARIPSTEAFF. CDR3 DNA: TGTGCCAGCAGTTTAGCGCGAATCCCTTCGACTGAAGCTTTCTTT.

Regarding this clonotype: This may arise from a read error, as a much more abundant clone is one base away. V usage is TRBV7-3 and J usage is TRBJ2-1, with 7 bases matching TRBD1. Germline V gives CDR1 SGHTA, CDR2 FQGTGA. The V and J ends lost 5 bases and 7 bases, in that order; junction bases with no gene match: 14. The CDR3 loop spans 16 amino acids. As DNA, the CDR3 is TGTGCCAGCAGCCTACAAGGGGGCATGGATTGGAATGAGCAGTTCTTC. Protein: CASSLQGGMDWNEQFF.

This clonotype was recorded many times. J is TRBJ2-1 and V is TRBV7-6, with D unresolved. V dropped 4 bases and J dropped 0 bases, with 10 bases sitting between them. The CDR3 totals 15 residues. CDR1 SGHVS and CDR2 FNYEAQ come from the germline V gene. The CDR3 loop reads CASSSTEISYNEQFF. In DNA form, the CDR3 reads TGTGCCAGCAGCTCAACAGAGATCTCCTACAATGAGCAGTTCTTC.

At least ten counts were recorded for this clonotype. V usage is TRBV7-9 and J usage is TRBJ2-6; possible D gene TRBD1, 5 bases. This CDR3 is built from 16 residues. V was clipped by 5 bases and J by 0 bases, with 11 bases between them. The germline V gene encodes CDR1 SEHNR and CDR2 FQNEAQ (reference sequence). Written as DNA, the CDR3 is TGTGCCAGCAGCCCAGACAGAAGCTCTGGGGCCAACGTCCTGACTTTC. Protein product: CASSPDRSSGANVLTF. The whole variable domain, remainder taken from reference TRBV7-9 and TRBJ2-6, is DTGVSQNPRHKITKRGQNVTFRCDPISEHNRLYWYRQTLGQGPEFLTYFQNEAQLEKSRLLSDRFSAERPKGSFSTLEIQRTEQGDSAMYLCASSPDRSSGANVLTFGAGSRLTVL.

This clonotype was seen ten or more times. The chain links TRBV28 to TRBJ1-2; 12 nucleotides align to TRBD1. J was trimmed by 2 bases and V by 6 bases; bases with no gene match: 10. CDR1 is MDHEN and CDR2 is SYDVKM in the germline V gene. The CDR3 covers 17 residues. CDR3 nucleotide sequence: TGTGCCAGCAGAACCGGGACAGGGGGCCAAAGGAACTATGGCTACACCTTC. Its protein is CASRTGTGGQRNYGYTF.

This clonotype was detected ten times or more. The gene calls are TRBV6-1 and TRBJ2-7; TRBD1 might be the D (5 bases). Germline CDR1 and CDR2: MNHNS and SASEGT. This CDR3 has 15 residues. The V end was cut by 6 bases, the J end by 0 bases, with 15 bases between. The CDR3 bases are TGTGCCAGCAGGATGGGCTACGACAGCTCCTACGAGCAGTACTTC. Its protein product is CASRMGYDSSYEQYF.

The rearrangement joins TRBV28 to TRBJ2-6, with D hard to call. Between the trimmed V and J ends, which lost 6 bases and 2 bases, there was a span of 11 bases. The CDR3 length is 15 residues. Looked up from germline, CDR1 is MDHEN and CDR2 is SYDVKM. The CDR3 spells CASRRLLPGANVLTF. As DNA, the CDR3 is TGTGCCAGCAGGAGACTCCTTCCTGGGGCCAACGTCCTGACTTTC.

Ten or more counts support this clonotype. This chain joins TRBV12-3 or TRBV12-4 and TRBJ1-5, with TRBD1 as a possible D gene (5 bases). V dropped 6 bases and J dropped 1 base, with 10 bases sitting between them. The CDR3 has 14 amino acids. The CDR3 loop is CASSDSFSNQPQHF. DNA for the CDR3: TGTGCCAGCAGCGACAGTTTCAGCAATCAGCCCCAGCATTTT.

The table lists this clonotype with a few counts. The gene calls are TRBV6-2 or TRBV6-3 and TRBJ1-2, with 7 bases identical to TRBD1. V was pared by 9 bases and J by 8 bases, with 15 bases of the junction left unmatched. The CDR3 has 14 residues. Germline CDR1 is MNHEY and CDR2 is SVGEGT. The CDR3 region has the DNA TGTGCCAGTAAGGACGTCGGGACAGCTCACGGCTACACCTTC. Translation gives CASKDVGTAHGYTF.

CDR3 bases: TGTGCCAGCAGTTTAACAGGGGGCATTGAAAAACTGTTTTTT. Its translation: CASSLTGGIEKLFF. The rearrangement joins TRBV27 to TRBJ1-4; 9 positions match TRBD1. V shed 2 bases and J 7 bases; nucleotides not matched to a gene: 2. This CDR3 comprises 14 residues. CDR1 MNHEY and CDR2 SMNVEV come from the germline V gene (reference sequence).

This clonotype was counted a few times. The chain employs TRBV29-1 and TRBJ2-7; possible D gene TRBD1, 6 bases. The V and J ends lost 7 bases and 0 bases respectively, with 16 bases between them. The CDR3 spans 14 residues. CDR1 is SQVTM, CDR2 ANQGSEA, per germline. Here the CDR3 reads CSGSTGSPSYEQYF. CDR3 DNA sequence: TGCAGCGGGTCAACAGGGTCACCCTCCTACGAGCAGTACTTC.

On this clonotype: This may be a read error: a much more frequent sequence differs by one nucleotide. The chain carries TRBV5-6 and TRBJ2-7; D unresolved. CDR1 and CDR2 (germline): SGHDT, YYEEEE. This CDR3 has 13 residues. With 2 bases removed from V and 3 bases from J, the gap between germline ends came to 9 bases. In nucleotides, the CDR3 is TGTGCCAGCAGCTTTACACCCAACTACGAGCAGTACTTC. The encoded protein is CASSFTPNYEQYF.

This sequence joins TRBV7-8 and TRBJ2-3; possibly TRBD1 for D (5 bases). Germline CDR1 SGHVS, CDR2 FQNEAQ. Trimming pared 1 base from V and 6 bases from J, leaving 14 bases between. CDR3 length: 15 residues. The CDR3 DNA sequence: TGTGCCAGCAGCTTAGACAGGTCCGATCGTGATACGCAGTATTTT. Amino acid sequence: CASSLDRSDRDTQYF.

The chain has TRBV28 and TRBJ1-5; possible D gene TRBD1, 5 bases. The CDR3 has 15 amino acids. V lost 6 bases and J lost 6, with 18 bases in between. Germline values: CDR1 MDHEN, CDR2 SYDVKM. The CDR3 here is CASSPGTLGVQPQHF. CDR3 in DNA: TGTGCCAGCAGCCCAGGGACCTTGGGAGTTCAGCCCCAGCATTTT.

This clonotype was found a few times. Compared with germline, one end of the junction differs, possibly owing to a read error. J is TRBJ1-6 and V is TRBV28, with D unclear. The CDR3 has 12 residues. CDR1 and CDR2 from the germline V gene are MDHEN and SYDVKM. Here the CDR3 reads CASSSQPQGLDF. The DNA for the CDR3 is TGTGCCAGCAGTTCCCAACCCCAAGGACTTGACTTT.

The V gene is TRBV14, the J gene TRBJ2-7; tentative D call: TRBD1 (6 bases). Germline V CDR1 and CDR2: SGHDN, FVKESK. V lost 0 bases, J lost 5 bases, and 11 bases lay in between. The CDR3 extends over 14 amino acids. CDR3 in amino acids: CASSQDRGSDEQYF. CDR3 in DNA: TGTGCCAGCAGCCAAGACAGGGGTTCGGACGAGCAGTACTTC.

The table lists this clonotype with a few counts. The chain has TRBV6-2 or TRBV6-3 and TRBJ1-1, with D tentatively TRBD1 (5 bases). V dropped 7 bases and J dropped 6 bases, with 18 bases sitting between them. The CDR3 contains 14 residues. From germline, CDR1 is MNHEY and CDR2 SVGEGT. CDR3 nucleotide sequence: TGTGCCAGCACCGGGACCGCCCGCAGGCCTGAAGCTTTCTTT. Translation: CASTGTARRPEAFF.

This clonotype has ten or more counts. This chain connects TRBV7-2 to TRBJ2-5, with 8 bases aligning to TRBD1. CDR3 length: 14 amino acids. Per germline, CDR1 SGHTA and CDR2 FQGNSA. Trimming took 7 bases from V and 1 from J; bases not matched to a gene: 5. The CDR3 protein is CASNPTGVQETQYF. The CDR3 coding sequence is TGTGCCAGCAACCCGACAGGGGTCCAAGAGACCCAGTACTTC.

The CDR3 DNA follows: TGCGCCAGCAGCCCGGGGACAGGGGGGCTGAACACTGAAGCTTTCTTT. This sequence encodes CASSPGTGGLNTEAFF. The gene calls are TRBV5-1 and TRBJ1-1; 11 bases align to TRBD1. CDR1 is SGHRS and CDR2 is YFSETQ in the germline V gene. J gave up 0 bases and V 4 bases, and 5 bases lay outside the gene matches. The CDR3 covers 16 residues.